This TCR beta chain was sequenced in a study of T cell responses to AZD1222 COVID-19 vaccine. V was pared by 4 bases and J by 1 base, with 3 bases of the junction left unmatched. The CDR3 extends over 16 amino acids. The germline V gene encodes CDR1 SGHNT and CDR2 YYREEE (reference sequence). The assay was immunoSEQ multiplex PCR, and TCRdb's table has in-frame clones only and misses some. The sample yields 150,000 or so clones, 90% to 95% seen once. Sequencing was performed on peripheral blood, taken on day 0 of AZD1222 vaccination. V gene TRBV5-4 combines with J gene TRBJ2-2; 11 bases are shared with TRBD2. This sequence was found in an adult in good health. For the CDR3, the DNA is TGTGCCAGCAGCCCACTAGCGGGAGTGAACACCGGGGAGCTGTTTTTT. It specifies CASSPLAGVNTGELFF.